This T cell receptor (beta chain) was recovered during a study of identical twins. Study findings and constraints: Carriage of fewer insertions was seen in abundant cord blood beta clonotypes, whereas memory repertoires showed none. Researchers reported excess low generation probability among twin-shared out-of-frame alpha sequences.

Details on this clonotype: Its antigen is currently unknown.

A template switching step contributed a universal primer site, while unique molecular identifiers were present in the cDNA. Via MiXCR, TCRdb re-called the 5' RACE reads, giving one row per CDR3 protein. This table holds about 570,000 distinct CDR3 sequences, more than 9% found once. With 0 bases clipped from V and 3 bases from J, the junction kept 10 bases outside the gene matches. Germline CDR1 LGHNA, CDR2 YSLEER. CDR3 size: 18 residues. The same sample was also used in a study of yellow fever vaccine responses in identical twins. According to that study: The T cell response to vaccination in identical twins was reportedly partly convergent and partly personalized.

This receptor was taken from a woman aged 18-35 years in good health. The chain uses TRBV4-3 and TRBJ2-3; 9 bases align to TRBD2. The specimen was PBMCs. CDR3 region: CASSQEASPSGMTDTQYF. The CDR3 region has the DNA TGCGCCAGCAGCCAAGAAGCCTCGCCTAGCGGGATGACAGATACGCAGTATTTT.